The T cell receptor (beta chain) under discussion was sequenced for a study of OX40 agonist ivuxolimab in advanced cancers. The overall study: Around 40% of patients had received prior checkpoint inhibitor therapy. Findings of the study overall: In the expanded peripheral T cells, antigen specificity was never determined. People who partly responded at 0.1-3.0 mg/kg had some of the least clonal expansion seen. Expanded clones belonging to CD8+ T cells outnumbered, on average, those of CD4+.

The CDR3 is 16 amino acids. Looked up from germline, CDR1 is LNHDA and CDR2 is SQIVND (reference sequence). Trimming pared 5 bases from V and 2 bases from J, leaving 19 bases between. As for this clone: What it binds is not known.

Libraries were prepared by immunoSEQ multiplex PCR; TCRdb keeps only in-frame clonotypes and omits some of them. This table has fewer than 120,000 clones, roughly nine tenths appearing once. The source is an adult with an advanced solid tumor such as melanoma, head and neck, liver or kidney cancer. The chain recombines TRBV19 with TRBJ2-7; the D gene is possibly TRBD1 (6 bases). The sequencing here drew on CD4+ or CD8+ T cells sorted from blood, taken in a trial of the OX40 agonist ivuxolimab. CDR3 amino acids: CASSPSNRAPTYEQYF. CDR3 bases: TGTGCCAGTAGTCCATCAAACAGGGCACCCACCTACGAGCAGTACTTC.